This T cell receptor (beta chain) was observed in a study of blood T cells in healthy people across ages. About the research overall: Template switching retrieved approximately one barcoded beta molecule for each two T cells.

Sample donors were healthy Caucasian individuals that came from Russia, aged 6 to 90. V was trimmed by 2 bases and J by 3 bases, leaving 14 bases between them. Germline CDR1 and CDR2: SEHNR and FQNEAQ (reference sequence). This CDR3 region has 16 residues. Overall study results and limits: Unsorted PBMC input precluded a conclusive naive versus antigen-experienced comparison.

Together with a sample-barcoded 5' primer, a J-beta primer mix was included in a second PCR lasting roughly 6 to 12 cycles. Each cDNA molecule, via a template-switch adaptor with 12 random nucleotides, was tagged. One entry per CDR3 protein results from TCRdb running MiXCR on the 5' RACE reads. This sample carries about a million distinct CDR3 sequences, 35% to 45% of them seen once, and the ten largest clones take about 12%. This clonotype was picked up many times. The target antigen is unknown. The sample taken for sequencing was blood. The TCR sequence derives from a man aged 18 to 30 in good health. The rearrangement links TRBV7-9 to TRBJ2-1, with D possibly TRBD2 on 6 matching bases. The CDR3 DNA reads as TGTGCCAGCAGCTTATCTTCATTCGGGGGCTACAATGAGCAGTTCTTC. This gives the protein CASSLSSFGGYNEQFF.